The clone carrying this T cell receptor (beta chain) showed up just a few times. The antigen remains unidentified. The study ran its PCR with 60 Vbeta and 13 Jbeta primers. Repertoires were generated with immunoSEQ multiplex PCR, while TCRdb's copy carries only in-frame clones and drops some. The sample shows about 120,000 clones, 81% of them seen only once. Unrecorded immune exposures were likely, despite nominal health at sampling. This sample is drawn from a study of cytomegalovirus exposure and HLA in healthy donors. Broader study findings: Association of 16,951 TCR beta sequences with HLA alleles was found at 0.05 false discovery rate in a later analysis. TCR beta V- and J-gene trimming was later associated with a missense DCLRE1C variant.

V was clipped by 5 bases and J by 3 bases, with 16 bases between them. This CDR3 spans 15 amino acids. Germline CDR1 reads MNHEY; CDR2 reads SVGAGI. The specimen sequenced was PBMCs. This receptor was taken from a middle-aged woman in good health and CMV-seronegative. The chain uses TRBV6-5 and TRBJ1-1; tentative D call: TRBD1 (5 bases). The CDR3 region has the DNA TGTGCCAGCAGTCCCGCGGGGGGTTTGTACACTGAAGCTTTCTTT. Protein: CASSPAGGLYTEAFF.